This TCR beta chain originates from a study of T-cell reconstitution after alpha-beta-depleted transplantation in children. Study-wide results and caveats: Diversity and T-cell counts at one year after transplant derived mostly from new T cells. Some patients owed their high day-60 TCRbeta diversity to surviving recipient T cells and thymic progenitors. Expanded graft clones numbering several hundred reportedly gave rise to alpha-beta T cells about two months after transplant.

The CDR3 sequence is 13 residues long. In germline, CDR1 is LGHNA, CDR2 YSLEER. V gave up 2 bases and J gave up 2 bases, with 5 bases separating them. The library targeted TCRbeta and was prepared with unique molecular identifiers. A single record per CDR3 protein comes from TCRdb applying MiXCR to the PCR reads. Of about 980,000 distinct CDR3 sequences in the sample, 25% to 30% were seen once. The table lists this clonotype with a few counts. Its antigen is undetermined. The sequence derives from a boy in the first two years of life who had a stem cell transplant for SCID, so the T cells may come from the graft donor. This specimen consisted of PBMCs, mostly from graft donor cells, obtained 360 days after TCRalphabeta/CD19-depleted stem cell transplant. V gene TRBV4-3 combines with J gene TRBJ2-3, with unresolved D. Here the CDR3 DNA reads TGCGCCAGCAGCCAAAATGACACAGATACGCAGTATTTT. Its translation: CASSQNDTDTQYF.